This TCR beta chain emerged from a study of beta chain features in type 1 diabetes. This clone has only a few counts. What it recognizes is unknown. This sample also contains other DNA sequences that code for the same CDR3. Study-wide findings and caveats: More deletions and fewer insertions at VDJ junctions were seen in type 1 diabetes patients.

The isolated RNA, all of it, was reverse transcribed, so expressed TCRB transcripts were what got sequenced. Produced via immunoSEQ multiplex PCR; TCRdb's table is partial and in-frame only. The table lists roughly 500,000 clones, approximately 30% of them singletons. CD45RO/CCR7/CD25/CD127/CD95/CD27 staining was used to isolate CD4+ naive, central memory, regulatory and stem cell-like memory cells by sorting. All of the sorted populations showed purity greater than 95%. The CDR3 loop spans 12 amino acids. The V and J ends lost 1 base and 4 bases respectively, with 4 bases between them. Germline CDR1 reads LNHNV; CDR2 reads YYDKDF (reference sequence).

This chain connects TRBV15 to TRBJ2-5, with D uncertain. The sample comprised naive CD4+ T cells from blood. This receptor was taken from a man aged 18 to 30 in good health. The CDR3 spells CATSRAGETQYF. In DNA form, the CDR3 reads TGTGCCACCAGCAGAGCCGGAGAGACCCAGTACTTC.